This entry features one T cell receptor (beta chain) sequence. This clone was seen more than once but under ten times. It lacks a known antigen. No base quality information exists; no much larger clone differs at one position. The entry originates in a study of blood T cell repertoires in COVID-19 (dated by TCRdb to about 2020). Regarding the study in general: Collaborator samples came from the United States, Italy and Spain and covered acute and convalescent phases of COVID-19. A de-identified subject ID, COVID-19 status, age in years and sex were almost always included in the sample metadata. The material from the prospective study consisted of cDNA or gDNA derived from T cells, B-cell-depleted T cells, or PBMCs. Deeply sampled blood TCRbeta repertoires from subjects exposed to, actively infected with, or recovered from COVID-19 were included in the dataset. The samples were drawn from two sources: the first 160 participants of the ongoing ImmuneRACE study, and over 1,000 subjects contributed by 6 global collaborators. The repertoires were released in a freely available public database meant as a resource for research on the immune response to SARS-CoV-2. Where HLA class I and class II types were available, the types were taken from metadata supplied by the sample provider, not from assay-based typing.

V was cut back by 3 bases and J by 1 base, leaving a gap of 7 bases between them. From cysteine to phenylalanine, the CDR3 is 13 amino acids long. This entry keeps only the CDR3 DNA: 39 bases, framed from base 1. Via the germline V gene (reference sequence), CDR1 is LNHDA and CDR2 SQIVND. TCRbeta CDR3 regions were amplified from genomic DNA by means of the immunoSEQ Assay, a bias-controlled multiplex PCR. The authors processed their data as follows. Nucleated cell counts per sample were estimated from amplification of reference gene primers within the assay. To quantify the absolute abundance of each unique TCRbeta CDR3 rearrangement, sequence reads were collapsed and filtered. For each sample, productive Simpson clonality was calculated by taking the square root of Simpson's diversity index across productive rearrangements. The table was pulled from immuneACCESS by TCRdb, which kept in-frame rearrangements only. Such tables lose some clones; where checked, under half of the loss comes from unresolved V genes, and the rest has no known cause. V, J and clone size reflect that table, while D and trimming were determined from the DNA. This sample holds about 170,000 clones; 70% to 90% were observed only once. The ten largest clones represent approximately 9.9% of the sample.

At one collaborating source in Seattle, patients were enrolled during active infection and were followed longitudinally through the course of disease. Collaborating institutions collected whole blood in K2EDTA tubes following their own protocols. Collaborator samples were shipped for TCRbeta analysis as frozen whole blood, isolated PBMCs, or DNA extracted from either sample type. Summary of the overall study and its limitations: Clinical and demographic metadata were provided uncurated, with the amount varying by source and participant.

Recombination linked TRBV19 to TRBJ2-7; the D gene cannot be resolved reliably. This receptor was identified in an older woman with COVID-19, enrolled during active disease. The sequencing input was peripheral blood. The encoded CDR3 is CASSMASSYEQYF. The DNA sequence is given as TGTGCCAGTAGTATGGCTTCATCCTACGAGCAGTACTTC. Where the CDR3 stops, the reference TRBV19 and TRBJ2-7 genes take over; the full variable domain is DGGITQSPKYLFRKEGQNVTLSCEQNLNHDAMYWYRQDPGQGLRLIYYSQIVNDFQKGDIAEGYSVSREKKESFPLTVTSAQKNPTAFYLCASSMASSYEQYFGPGTRLTVT.